This TCR beta chain was identified in a study of OX40 agonist ivuxolimab in advanced cancers. Study context: Patients were given ivuxolimab, an antibody that agonizes OX40 (CD134). Overall study findings and caveats: Among the least clonally expanded were partial responders at 0.1-3.0 mg/kg. There were, on average, more expanded clones in CD8+ T cells than in CD4+.

Concerning this clone itself: Its target is not known.

Germline assignment: CDR1 SEHNR and CDR2 FQNEAQ (reference sequence). The trim removed 5 bases at V and 7 bases at J, leaving 10 bases unmatched. The CDR3 contains 15 residues. Samples were taken at baseline and on day 1 of cycles 4 and 7. Using immunoSEQ multiplex PCR, the repertoire was profiled, and TCRdb retains in-frame clones only, with some absent. The table lists fewer than 90,000 clones, more than 85% of them singletons. This TCR was sampled from an adult with an advanced solid tumor such as melanoma, head and neck, liver or kidney cancer. This chain joins TRBV7-9 and TRBJ1-2; 10 positions match TRBD1. The material sequenced was CD4+ or CD8+ T cells sorted from blood, taken in a trial of the OX40 agonist ivuxolimab. Written as DNA, the CDR3 is TGTGCCAGCAGCGCTGCGACAGGGGGCAATAGTGGCTACACCTTC. Its protein product is CASSAATGGNSGYTF.